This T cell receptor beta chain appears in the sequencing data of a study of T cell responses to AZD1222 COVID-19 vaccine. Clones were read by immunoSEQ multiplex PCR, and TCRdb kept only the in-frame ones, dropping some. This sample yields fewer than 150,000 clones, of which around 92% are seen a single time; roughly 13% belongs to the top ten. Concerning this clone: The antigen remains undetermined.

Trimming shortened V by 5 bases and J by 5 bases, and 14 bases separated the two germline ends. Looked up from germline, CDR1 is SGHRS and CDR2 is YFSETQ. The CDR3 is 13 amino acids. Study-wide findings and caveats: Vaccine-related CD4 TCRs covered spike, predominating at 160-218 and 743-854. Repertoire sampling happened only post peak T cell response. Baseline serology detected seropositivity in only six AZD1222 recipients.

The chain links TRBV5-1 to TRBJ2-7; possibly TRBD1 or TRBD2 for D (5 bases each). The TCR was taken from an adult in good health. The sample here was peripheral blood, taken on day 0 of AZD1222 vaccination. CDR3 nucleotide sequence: TGCGCCAGCAGTTCAACTAGGGACGACGAGCAGTACTTC. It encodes CASSSTRDDEQYF. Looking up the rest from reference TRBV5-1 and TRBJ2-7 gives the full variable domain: KAGVTQTPRYLIKTRGQQVTLSCSPISGHRSVSWYQQTPGQGLQFLFEYFSETQRNKGNFPGRFSGRQFSNSRSEMNVSTLELGDSALYLCASSSTRDDEQYFGPGTRLTVT.